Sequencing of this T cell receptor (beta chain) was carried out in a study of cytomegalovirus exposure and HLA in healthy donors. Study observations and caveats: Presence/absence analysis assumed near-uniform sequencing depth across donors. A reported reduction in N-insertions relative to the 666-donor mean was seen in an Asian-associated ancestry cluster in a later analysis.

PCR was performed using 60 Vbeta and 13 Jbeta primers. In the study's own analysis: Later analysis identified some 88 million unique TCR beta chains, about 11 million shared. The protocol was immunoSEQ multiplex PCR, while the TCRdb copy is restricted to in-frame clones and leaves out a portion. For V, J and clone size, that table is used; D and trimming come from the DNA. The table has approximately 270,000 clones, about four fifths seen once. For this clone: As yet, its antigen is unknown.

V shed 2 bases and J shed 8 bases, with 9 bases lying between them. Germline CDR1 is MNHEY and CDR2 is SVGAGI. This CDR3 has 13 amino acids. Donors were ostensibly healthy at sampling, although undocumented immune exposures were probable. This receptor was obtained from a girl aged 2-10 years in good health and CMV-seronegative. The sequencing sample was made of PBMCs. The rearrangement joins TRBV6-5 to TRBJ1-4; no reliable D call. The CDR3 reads CASSYREDEKLFF. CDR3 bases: TGTGCCAGCAGTTACAGGGAGGACGAAAAACTGTTTTTT.